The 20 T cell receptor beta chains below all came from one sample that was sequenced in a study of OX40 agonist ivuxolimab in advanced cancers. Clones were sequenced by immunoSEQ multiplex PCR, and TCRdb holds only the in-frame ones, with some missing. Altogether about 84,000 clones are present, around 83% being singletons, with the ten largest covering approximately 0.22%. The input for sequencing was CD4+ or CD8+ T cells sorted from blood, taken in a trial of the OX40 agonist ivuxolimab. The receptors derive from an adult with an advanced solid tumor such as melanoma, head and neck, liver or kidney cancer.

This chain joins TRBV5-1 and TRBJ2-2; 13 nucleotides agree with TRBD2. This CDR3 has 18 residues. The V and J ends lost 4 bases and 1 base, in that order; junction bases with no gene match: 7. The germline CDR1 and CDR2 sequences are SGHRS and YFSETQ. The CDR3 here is CASSPLTSGGLNTGELFF. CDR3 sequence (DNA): TGCGCCAGCAGCCCCCTGACTAGCGGGGGGCTGAACACCGGGGAGCTGTTTTTT.

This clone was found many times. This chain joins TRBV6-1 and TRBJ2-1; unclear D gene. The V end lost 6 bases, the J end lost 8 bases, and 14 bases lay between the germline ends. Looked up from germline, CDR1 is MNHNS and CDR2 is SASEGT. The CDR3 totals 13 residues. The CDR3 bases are TGTGCCAGCAGGAGAAGGGTAGAGGATGAGCAGTTCTTC. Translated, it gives CASRRRVEDEQFF.

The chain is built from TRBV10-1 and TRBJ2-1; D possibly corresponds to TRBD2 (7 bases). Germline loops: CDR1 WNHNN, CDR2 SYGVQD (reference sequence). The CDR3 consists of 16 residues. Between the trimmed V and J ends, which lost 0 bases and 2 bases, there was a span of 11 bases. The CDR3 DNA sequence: TGCGCCAGCAGTGAGTCGAAGGGGGGGGCCTACAATGAGCAGTTCTTC. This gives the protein CASSESKGGAYNEQFF.

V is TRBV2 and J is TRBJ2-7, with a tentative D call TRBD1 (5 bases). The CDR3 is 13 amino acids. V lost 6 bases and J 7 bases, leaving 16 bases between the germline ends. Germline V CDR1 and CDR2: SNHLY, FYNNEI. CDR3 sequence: CASSLRVGLEQYV. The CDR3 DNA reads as TGTGCCAGCAGCCTCAGGGTAGGCCTGGAGCAGTACGTC.

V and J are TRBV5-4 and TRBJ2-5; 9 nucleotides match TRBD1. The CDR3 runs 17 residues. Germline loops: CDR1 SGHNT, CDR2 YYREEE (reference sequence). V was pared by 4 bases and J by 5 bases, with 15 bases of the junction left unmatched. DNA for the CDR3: TGTGCCAGCAGCCACGGGAGAGGACAGGGGAGTCGGGAGACCCAGTACTTC. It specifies CASSHGRGQGSRETQYF.

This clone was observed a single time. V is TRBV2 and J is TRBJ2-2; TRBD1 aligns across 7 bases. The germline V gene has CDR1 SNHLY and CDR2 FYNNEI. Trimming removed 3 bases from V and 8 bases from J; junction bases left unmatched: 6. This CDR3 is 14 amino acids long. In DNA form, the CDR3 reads TGTGCCAGCAGTGACTACAGGGGCAAGGGGGAGCTGTTTTTT. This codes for CASSDYRGKGELFF.

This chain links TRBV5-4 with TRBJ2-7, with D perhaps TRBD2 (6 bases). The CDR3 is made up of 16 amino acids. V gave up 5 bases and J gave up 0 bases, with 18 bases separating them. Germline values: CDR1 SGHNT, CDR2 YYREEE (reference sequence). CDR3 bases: TGTGCCAGCAGGCGGAGGGTAGCGGAGAGCTCCTACGAGCAGTACTTC. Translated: CASRRRVAESSYEQYF.

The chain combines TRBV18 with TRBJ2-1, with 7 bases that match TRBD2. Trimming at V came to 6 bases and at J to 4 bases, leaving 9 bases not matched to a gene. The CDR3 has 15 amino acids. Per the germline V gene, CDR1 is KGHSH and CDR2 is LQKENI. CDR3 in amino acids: CASSNQWGGYNEQFF. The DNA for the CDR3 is TGTGCCAGCTCCAACCAATGGGGGGGGTACAATGAGCAGTTCTTC.

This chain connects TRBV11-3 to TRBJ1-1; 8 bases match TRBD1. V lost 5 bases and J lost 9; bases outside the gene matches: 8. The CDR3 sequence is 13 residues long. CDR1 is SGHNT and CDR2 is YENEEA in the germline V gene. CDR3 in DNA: TGTGCCAGCAGCGGCGGGGACAGGACGAAAGCTTTCTTT. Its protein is CASSGGDRTKAFF.

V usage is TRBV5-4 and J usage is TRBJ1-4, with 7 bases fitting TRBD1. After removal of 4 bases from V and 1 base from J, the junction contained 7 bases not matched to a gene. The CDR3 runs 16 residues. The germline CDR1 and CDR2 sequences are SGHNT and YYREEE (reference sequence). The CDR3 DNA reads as TGTGCCAGCAGCGGAGGGGGCGCGGGAACTAATGAAAAACTGTTTTTT. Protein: CASSGGGAGTNEKLFF.

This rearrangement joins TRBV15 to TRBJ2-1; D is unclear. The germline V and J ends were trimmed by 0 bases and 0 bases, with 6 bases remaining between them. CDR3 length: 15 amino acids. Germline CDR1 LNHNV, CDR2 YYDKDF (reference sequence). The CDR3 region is CATSRERLSYNEQFF. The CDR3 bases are TGTGCCACCAGCAGAGAGAGGCTCTCCTACAATGAGCAGTTCTTC.

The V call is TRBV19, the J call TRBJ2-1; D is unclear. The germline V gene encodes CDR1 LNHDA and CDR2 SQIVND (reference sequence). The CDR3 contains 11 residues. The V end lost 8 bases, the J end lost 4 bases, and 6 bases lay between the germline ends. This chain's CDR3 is CASGVYNEQFF. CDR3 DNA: TGTGCCAGTGGAGTATACAATGAGCAGTTCTTC. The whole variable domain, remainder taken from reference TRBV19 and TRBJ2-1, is DGGITQSPKYLFRKEGQNVTLSCEQNLNHDAMYWYRQDPGQGLRLIYYSQIVNDFQKGDIAEGYSVSREKKESFPLTVTSAQKNPTAFYLCASGVYNEQFFGPGTRLTVL.

In DNA form, the CDR3 reads TGTGCCAGCAGCCCGGGACAGGGCATGGATACGCAGTATTTT. Translating gives CASSPGQGMDTQYF. This chain connects TRBV7-9 to TRBJ2-3, with 9 positions matching TRBD1. CDR1 is SEHNR, CDR2 FQNEAQ, per germline (reference sequence). V trimming: 5 bases; J trimming: 6 bases; junction bases outside the gene matches: 6. The CDR3 sequence is 14 residues long.

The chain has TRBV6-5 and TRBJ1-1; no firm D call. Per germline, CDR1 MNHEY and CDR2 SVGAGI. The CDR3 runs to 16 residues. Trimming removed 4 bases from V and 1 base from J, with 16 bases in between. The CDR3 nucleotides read TGTGCCAGCAGTTTAGGGAGTATCACGTGGAACACTGAAGCTTTCTTT. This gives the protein CASSLGSITWNTEAFF.

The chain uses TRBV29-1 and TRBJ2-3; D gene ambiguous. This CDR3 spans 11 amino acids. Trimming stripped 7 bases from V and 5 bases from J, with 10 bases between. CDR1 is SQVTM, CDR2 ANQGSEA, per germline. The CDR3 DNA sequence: TGCAGCGGCGCTCAAGGAGATACGCAGTATTTT. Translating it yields CSGAQGDTQYF.

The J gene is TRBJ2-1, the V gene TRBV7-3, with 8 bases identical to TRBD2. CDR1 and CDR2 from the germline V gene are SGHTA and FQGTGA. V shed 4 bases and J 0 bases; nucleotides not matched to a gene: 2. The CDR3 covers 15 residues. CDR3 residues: CASSSSGGSYNEQFF. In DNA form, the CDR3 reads TGTGCCAGCAGCTCCAGCGGGGGCTCCTACAATGAGCAGTTCTTC.

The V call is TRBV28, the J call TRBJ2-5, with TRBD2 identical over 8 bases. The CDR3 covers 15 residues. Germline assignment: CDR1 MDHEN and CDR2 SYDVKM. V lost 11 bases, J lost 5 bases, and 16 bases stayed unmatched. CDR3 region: CAYGRAGGSWETQYF. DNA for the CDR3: TGTGCCTACGGGAGGGCCGGGGGCAGCTGGGAGACCCAGTACTTC.

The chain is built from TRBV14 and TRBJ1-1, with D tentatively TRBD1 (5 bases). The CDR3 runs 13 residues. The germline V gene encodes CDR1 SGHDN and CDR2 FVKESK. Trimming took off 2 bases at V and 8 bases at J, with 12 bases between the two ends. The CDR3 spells CASSQRFGGEAFF. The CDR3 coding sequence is TGTGCCAGCAGCCAACGCTTCGGGGGAGAAGCTTTCTTT.

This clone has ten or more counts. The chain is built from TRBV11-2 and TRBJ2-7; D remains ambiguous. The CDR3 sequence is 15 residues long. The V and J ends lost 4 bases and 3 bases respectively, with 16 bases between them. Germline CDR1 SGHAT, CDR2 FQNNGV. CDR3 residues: CASSSLGSRSYEQYF. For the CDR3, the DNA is TGTGCCAGCAGCTCCCTGGGAAGCAGGAGCTACGAGCAGTACTTC.

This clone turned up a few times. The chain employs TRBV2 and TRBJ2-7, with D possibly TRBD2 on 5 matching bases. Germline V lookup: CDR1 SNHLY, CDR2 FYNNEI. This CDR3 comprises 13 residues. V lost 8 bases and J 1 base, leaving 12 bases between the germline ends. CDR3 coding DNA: TGTGCCAGCCAGACTAAACAGTCCTACGAGCAGTACGTC. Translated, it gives CASQTKQSYEQYV.